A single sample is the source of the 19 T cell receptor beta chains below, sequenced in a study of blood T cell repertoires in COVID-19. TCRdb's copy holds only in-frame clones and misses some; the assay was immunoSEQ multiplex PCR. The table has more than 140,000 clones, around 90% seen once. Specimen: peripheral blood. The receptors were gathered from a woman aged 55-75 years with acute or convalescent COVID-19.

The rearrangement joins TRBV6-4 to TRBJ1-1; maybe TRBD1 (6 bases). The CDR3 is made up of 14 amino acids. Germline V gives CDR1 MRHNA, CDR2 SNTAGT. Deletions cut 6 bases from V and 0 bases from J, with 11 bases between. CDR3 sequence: CASRADRLNTEAFF. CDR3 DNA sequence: TGTGCCAGCAGAGCGGACAGACTGAACACTGAAGCTTTCTTT.

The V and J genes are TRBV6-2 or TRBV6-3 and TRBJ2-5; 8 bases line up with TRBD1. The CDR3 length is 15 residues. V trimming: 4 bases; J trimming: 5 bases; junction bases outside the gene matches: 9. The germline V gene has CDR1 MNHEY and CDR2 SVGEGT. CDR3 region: CASSFGQGGSETQYF. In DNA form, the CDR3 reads TGTGCCAGCAGTTTCGGACAGGGAGGATCGGAGACCCAGTACTTC.

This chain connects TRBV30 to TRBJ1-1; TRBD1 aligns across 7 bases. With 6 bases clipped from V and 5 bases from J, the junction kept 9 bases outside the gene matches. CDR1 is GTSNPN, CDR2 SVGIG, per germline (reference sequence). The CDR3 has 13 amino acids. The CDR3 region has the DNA TGTGCCTGCCGGGTCCAGGGGGAAACTGAAGCTTTCTTT. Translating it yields CACRVQGETEAFF.

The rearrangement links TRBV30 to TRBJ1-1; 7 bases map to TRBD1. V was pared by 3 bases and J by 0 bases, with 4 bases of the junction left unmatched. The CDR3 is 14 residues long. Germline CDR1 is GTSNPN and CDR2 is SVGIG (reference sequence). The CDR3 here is CAWSYRGLNTEAFF. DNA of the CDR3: TGTGCCTGGAGCTACAGGGGCCTGAACACTGAAGCTTTCTTT.

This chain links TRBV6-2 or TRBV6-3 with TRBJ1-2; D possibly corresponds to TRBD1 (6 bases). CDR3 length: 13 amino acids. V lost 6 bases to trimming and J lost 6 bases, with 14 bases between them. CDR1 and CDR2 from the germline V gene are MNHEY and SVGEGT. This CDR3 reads CASSSNQGNGYTF. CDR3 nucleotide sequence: TGTGCCAGCAGCTCGAACCAGGGGAATGGCTACACCTTC.

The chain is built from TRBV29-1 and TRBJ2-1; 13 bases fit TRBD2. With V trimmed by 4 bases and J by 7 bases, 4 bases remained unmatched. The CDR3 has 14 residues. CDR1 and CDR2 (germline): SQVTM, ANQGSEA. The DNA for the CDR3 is TGCAGCGTTGGGGGGACTAGCGGGACGAATGAGCAGTTCTTC. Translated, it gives CSVGGTSGTNEQFF.

CDR3 sequence (DNA): TGTGCCAGCGCGTCCGGGACAGATGGAGGTGGTGGCTACACCTTC. It yields the protein CASASGTDGGGGYTF. The chain joins TRBV5-4 to TRBJ1-2, with 7 bases identical to TRBD1. V lost 7 bases and J lost 7; bases outside the gene matches: 16. The V gene's germline CDR1 is SGHNT and CDR2 YYREEE (reference sequence). This CDR3 contains 15 residues.

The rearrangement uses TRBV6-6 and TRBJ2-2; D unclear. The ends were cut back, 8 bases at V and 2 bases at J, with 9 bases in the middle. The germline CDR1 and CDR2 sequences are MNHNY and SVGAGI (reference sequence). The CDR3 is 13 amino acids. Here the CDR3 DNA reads TGTGCCAGCGGCCAGACAAACACCGGGGAGCTGTTTTTT. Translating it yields CASGQTNTGELFF.

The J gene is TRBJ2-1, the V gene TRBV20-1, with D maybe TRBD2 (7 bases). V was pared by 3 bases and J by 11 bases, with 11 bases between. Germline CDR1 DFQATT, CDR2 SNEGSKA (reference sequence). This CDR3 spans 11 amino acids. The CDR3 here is CSASPGGQQFF. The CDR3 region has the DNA TGCAGTGCTAGCCCCGGGGGGCAGCAGTTCTTC.

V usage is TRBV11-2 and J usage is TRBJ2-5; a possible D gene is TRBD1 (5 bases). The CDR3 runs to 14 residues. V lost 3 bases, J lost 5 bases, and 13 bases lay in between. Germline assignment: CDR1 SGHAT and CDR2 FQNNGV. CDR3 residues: CASSFQGLVETQYF. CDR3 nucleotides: TGTGCCAGCAGCTTCCAGGGTTTGGTGGAGACCCAGTACTTC.

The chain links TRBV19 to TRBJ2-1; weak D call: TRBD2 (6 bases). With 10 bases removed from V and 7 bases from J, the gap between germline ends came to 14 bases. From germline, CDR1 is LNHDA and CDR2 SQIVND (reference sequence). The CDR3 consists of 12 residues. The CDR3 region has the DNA TGTGCCATCCAAGGGCGGGGAAATGAGCAGTTCTTC. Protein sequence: CAIQGRGNEQFF.

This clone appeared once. The CDR3 loop is CATARRENTEAFF. The CDR3 nucleotides are TGTGCCACAGCTCGTCGGGAGAACACTGAAGCTTTCTTT. The rearrangement joins TRBV24-1 to TRBJ1-1; D call uncertain. This CDR3 has 13 residues. Trimming took off 10 bases at V and 1 base at J, with 12 bases between the two ends. Germline CDR1 is KGHDR and CDR2 is SFDVKD.

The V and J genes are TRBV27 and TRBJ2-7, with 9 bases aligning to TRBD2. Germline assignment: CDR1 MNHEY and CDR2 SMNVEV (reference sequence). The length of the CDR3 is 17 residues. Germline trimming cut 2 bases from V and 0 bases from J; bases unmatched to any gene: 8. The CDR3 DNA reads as TGTGCCAGCAGTTTAAGTAGCGGGGGCCGCAGCTCCTACGAGCAGTACTTC. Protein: CASSLSSGGRSSYEQYF.

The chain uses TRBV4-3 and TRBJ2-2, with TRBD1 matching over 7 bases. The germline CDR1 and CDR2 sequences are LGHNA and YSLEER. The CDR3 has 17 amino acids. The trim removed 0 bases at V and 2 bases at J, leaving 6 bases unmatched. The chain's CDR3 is CASSQDPGTVNTGELFF. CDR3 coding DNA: TGCGCCAGCAGCCAAGATCCGGGGACAGTCAACACCGGGGAGCTGTTTTTT.

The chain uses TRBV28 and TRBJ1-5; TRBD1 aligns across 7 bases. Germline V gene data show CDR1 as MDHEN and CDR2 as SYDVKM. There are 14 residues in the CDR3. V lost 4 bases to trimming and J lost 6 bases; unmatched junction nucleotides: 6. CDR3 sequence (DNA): TGTGCCAGCAGTTCCAGACAGGGTACTCAGCCCCAGCATTTT. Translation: CASSSRQGTQPQHF.

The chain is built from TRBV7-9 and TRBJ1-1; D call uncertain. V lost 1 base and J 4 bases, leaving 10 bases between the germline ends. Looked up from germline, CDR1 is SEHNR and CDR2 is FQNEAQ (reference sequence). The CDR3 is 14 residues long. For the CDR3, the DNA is TGTGCCAGCAGCTTAGGGGAGGGAATCACTGAAGCTTTCTTT. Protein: CASSLGEGITEAFF.

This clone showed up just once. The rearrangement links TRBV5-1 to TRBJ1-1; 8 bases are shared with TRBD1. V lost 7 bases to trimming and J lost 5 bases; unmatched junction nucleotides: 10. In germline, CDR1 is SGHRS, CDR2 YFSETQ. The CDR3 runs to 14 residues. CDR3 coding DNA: TGCGCCAGCGGGGCAGGGGGCGGCGAAACTGAAGCTTTCTTT. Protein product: CASGAGGGETEAFF.

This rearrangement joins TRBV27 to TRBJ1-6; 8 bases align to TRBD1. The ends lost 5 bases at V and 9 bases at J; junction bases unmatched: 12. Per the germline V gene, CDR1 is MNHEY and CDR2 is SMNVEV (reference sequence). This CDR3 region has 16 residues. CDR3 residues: CASSTSGQGNASPLHF. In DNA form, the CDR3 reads TGTGCCAGCAGTACCTCCGGACAGGGAAATGCTTCACCCCTCCACTTT.

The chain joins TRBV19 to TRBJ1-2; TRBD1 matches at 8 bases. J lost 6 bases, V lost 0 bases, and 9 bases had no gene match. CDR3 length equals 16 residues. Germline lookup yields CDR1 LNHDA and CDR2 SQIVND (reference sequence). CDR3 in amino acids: CASSIDSTGVFDGYTF. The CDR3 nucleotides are TGTGCCAGTAGTATAGACTCGACAGGGGTGTTTGATGGCTACACCTTC.